Reported below is one T cell receptor (beta chain). Its antigen is undetermined. A read error may produce the germline difference seen at one junction end. Some clones are missing from TCRdb's copy, which holds only in-frame ones; the method was immunoSEQ multiplex PCR. This table holds about 180,000 clones, around nine tenths found once. This specimen comes from a study of T cell responses to AZD1222 COVID-19 vaccine. The CDR3 runs 12 residues. Germline CDR1 reads KGHSH; CDR2 reads LQKENI. Whole-study findings and limits: The repertoires were collected only after the peak T cell response.

The TCR comes from an adult who received the AZD1222 COVID-19 vaccine. The specimen was peripheral blood, collected 28 days after the second AZD1222 dose. The chain links TRBV18 to TRBJ1-1; TRBD1 is a possible D gene (5 bases). DNA of the CDR3: TGTGCCAGCTCATCCGCAGGGACTGCAGCTTTCTTT. Its translation: CASSSAGTAAFF. The full variable domain, in which reference TRBV18 and TRBJ1-1 provide the parts outside the CDR3, is NAGVMQNPRHLVRRRGQEARLRCSPMKGHSHVYWYRQLPEEGLKFMVYLQKENIIDESGMPKERFSAEFPKEGPSILRIQQVVRGDSAAYFCASSSAGTAAFFGQGTRLTVV.